Presented here are 5 T cell receptor beta chains from one specimen sequenced in a study of CD8 T cells in ankylosing spondylitis. Study findings and constraints: The study identified a TCR beta motif of several highly homologous variants that appeared characteristic of ankylosing spondylitis blood.

TCRdb reprocessed the 5' RACE reads with MiXCR, giving one entry per CDR3 protein. The table has roughly 350,000 distinct CDR3 sequences, 8% seen once. For these TCRs, the target antigens are not known. Input material: blood, either unsorted or a sorted T cell fraction (not recorded which). The receptors come from a male donor with ankylosing spondylitis.

A few counts support this clonotype. The chain employs TRBV7-8 and TRBJ2-6; 8 bases line up with TRBD1. The V segment lost 5 bases and the J segment 0 bases; nucleotides outside the gene matches: 6. The CDR3 is made up of 17 amino acids. Germline CDR1 SGHVS, CDR2 FQNEAQ. CDR3 in DNA: TGTGCCAGCAGCCCCACAGGGGGTTACTCTGGGGCCAACGTCCTGACTTTC. It codes for CASSPTGGYSGANVLTF.

This clonotype was seen many times. The V and J genes are TRBV7-2 and TRBJ2-7; 9 nucleotides match TRBD2. The CDR3 totals 15 residues. V shed 3 bases and J 2 bases; nucleotides not matched to a gene: 5. Germline-derived CDR1 and CDR2 are SGHTA and FQGNSA. The CDR3 spells CASSFTSGPTYEQYF. The CDR3 DNA is TGTGCCAGCAGCTTCACTAGCGGGCCGACCTACGAGCAGTACTTC.

This clonotype was seen ten or more times. J is TRBJ1-2 and V is TRBV5-1, with TRBD1 as a possible D gene (6 bases). CDR3 length: 15 residues. With 3 bases removed from V and 7 bases from J, the gap between germline ends came to 19 bases. Germline assignment: CDR1 SGHRS and CDR2 YFSETQ. For the CDR3, the DNA is TGCGCCAGCAGCTCGTCCCGGGACATTTCACTTGGCTACACCTTC. Protein: CASSSSRDISLGYTF.

Only a few counts were recorded for this clonotype. The V and J genes are TRBV7-2 and TRBJ1-2; the match to TRBD1 covers 8 bases. Unmatched junction bases numbered 6, after V lost 6 bases and J lost 3 bases. This CDR3 has 14 amino acids. CDR1 is SGHTA, CDR2 FQGNSA, per germline. CDR3 residues: CASSPGGADYGYTF. CDR3 coding DNA: TGTGCCAGCAGTCCAGGGGGCGCGGACTATGGCTACACCTTC.

The chain couples TRBV5-6 to TRBJ2-2; TRBD1 aligns across 8 bases. V lost 4 bases and J lost 1; bases outside the gene matches: 6. CDR1 and CDR2 from the germline V gene are SGHDT and YYEEEE. The CDR3 totals 16 residues. The CDR3 region is CASSLDRGWNTGELFF. The CDR3 DNA reads TGTGCCAGCAGCCTTGACAGGGGCTGGAACACCGGGGAGCTGTTTTTT.